Reported below is one T cell receptor (beta chain). The data belong to a study of cytomegalovirus exposure and HLA in healthy donors. For the study at large: Tens of millions of unique TCR sequences came from HLA-typed donors in an early release.

The CDR3 totals 16 residues. The V gene end was trimmed by 0 bases and the J gene end by 10 bases; junction bases not matched to a gene: 7. CDR1 and CDR2 from the germline V gene are MGHRA and YSYEKL. This PCR relied on a set of 60 Vbeta primers and 13 Jbeta primers. The data were produced by immunoSEQ multiplex PCR, yet TCRdb's version contains in-frame clones alone and is incomplete. The sample has 150,000 to 180,000 clones; 80% are singletons. Sequencing was carried out using PBMCs. The chain links TRBV4-1 to TRBJ2-1, with TRBD2 matching 12 bases. The TCR comes from a woman aged 40 to 55 in good health and CMV-seropositive. CDR3 in amino acids: CASSQDKLAGGFEQFF. CDR3 coding DNA: TGCGCCAGCAGCCAAGATAAACTAGCGGGAGGCTTCGAGCAGTTCTTC.